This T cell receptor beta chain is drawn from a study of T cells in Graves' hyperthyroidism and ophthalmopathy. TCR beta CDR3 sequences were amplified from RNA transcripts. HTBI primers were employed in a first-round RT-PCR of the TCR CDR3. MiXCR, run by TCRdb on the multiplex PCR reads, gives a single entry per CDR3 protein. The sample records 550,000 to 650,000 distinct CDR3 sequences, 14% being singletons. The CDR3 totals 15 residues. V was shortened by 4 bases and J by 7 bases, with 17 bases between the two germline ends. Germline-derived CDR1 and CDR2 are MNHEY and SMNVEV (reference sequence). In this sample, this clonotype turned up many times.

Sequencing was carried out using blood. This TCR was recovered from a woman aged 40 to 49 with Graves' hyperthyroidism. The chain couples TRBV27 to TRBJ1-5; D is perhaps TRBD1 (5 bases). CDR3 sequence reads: CASSYVFGGGQPQHF. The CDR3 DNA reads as TGTGCCAGCAGTTACGTCTTCGGGGGAGGGCAGCCCCAGCATTTT.